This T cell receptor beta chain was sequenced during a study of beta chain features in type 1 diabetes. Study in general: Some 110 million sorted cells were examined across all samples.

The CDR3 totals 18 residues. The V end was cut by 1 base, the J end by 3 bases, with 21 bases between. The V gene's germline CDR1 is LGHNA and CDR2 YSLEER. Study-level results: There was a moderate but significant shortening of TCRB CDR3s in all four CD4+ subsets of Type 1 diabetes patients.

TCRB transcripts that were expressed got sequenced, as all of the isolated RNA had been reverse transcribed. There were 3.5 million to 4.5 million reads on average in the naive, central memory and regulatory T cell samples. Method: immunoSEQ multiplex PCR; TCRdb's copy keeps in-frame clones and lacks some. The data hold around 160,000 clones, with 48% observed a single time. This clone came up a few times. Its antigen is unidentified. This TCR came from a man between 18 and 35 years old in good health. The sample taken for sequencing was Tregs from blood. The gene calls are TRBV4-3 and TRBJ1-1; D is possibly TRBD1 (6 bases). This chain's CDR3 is CASSQGGRIRGLHTEAFF. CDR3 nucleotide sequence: TGCGCCAGCAGCCAAGGGGGTAGAATCAGGGGACTACACACTGAAGCTTTCTTT.